This TCR beta chain was obtained from a study of blood T cell repertoires in COVID-19 (dated by TCRdb to 2018 to 2021). In the study overall: Samples from collaborators originated in the United States, Italy and Spain and spanned both the acute and convalescent phases of COVID-19. The prospective study material was composed of cDNA or gDNA derived from T cells, B-cell-depleted T cells, or PBMCs. Where HLA class I and class II types were available, the types were taken from metadata supplied by the sample provider, not from assay-based typing. Samples came from the ongoing ImmuneRACE study (first 160 participants) plus 1,254 subjects from 6 global collaborators. Deeply sampled blood TCRbeta repertoires from subjects exposed to, actively infected with, or recovered from COVID-19 were included in the dataset. A de-identified subject ID, COVID-19 status, age in years and sex were almost always included in the sample metadata. The repertoires were released in a freely available public database meant as a resource for research on the immune response to SARS-CoV-2.

TCRbeta CDR3 regions were amplified from genomic DNA using the immunoSEQ Assay, a bias-controlled multiplex PCR. Regarding the original processing steps: Nucleated cell counts per sample were estimated from amplification of reference gene primers within the assay. Sequence reads were collapsed and filtered to measure the absolute abundance of every unique TCRbeta CDR3 rearrangement. For each sample, productive Simpson clonality was calculated as the square root of Simpson's diversity index over productive rearrangements. As stored in TCRdb, this immuneACCESS dataset retains in-frame rearrangements with V and J assigned. A fraction of the clones does not appear; measured against another copy, unresolved V genes explain less than half of the discrepancy, and the remainder lacks a known reason. From that table come the V and J calls and clone size; the DNA was used to work out D and trimming. This sample lists some 160,000 clones; more than 70% were detected once. The ten biggest clones cover about 3% of the sample.

Overall study results and their limits: The quantity of clinical and demographic metadata differed by source and by participant and was supplied without curation.

The collaborating institutions used their own protocols to collect whole blood in K2EDTA tubes. Collaborator samples were shipped for TCRbeta analysis as frozen whole blood, isolated PBMCs, or DNA extracted from either sample type. Comment on this clone: Its antigen is still unknown. One base away there is no much larger clone; base qualities are not given.

This receptor was taken from a man between 60 and 75 years old with acute or convalescent COVID-19. The sample taken for sequencing was peripheral blood.

The nucleotide sequence is TGTGCCAGCAGCTTAGTCACTAGCGACAGTGTCGAGCAGTACTTC. This sequence encodes CASSLVTSDSVEQYF. The receptor chain draws on TRBV11-2 and TRBJ2-7; 7 bases in between match TRBD2. Reading the germline V gene gives CDR1 SGHAT and CDR2 FQNNGV. V has 1 base trimmed and J has 6 bases trimmed; junction bases matching no gene number 9. The CDR3 has 15 amino acids, counting the end cysteine and phenylalanine. The DNA shown is the 45-base CDR3, in frame from base 1.